These T cell receptor beta chains were read from a single sample in a study of memory CD8 T cells in hepatitis C reinfection. The assay was immunoSEQ multiplex PCR, and TCRdb's table has in-frame clones only and misses some. The sample consists of about 50,000 clones, approximately 89% of them appearing once. Sample: naive CD8+ T cells sorted from blood. Receptor source: a man aged 18 to 35 with hepatitis C virus infection. Each CDR3 is given with its conserved first and last residue. Fields, in order: CDR3 DNA, CDR3 protein, CDR3 length, V gene, clone size, D gene, J gene. A D gene is named only where the DNA matches it firmly. Some rows mark clone size as missing; the rest say once, few, many or name a class of expanded clone.

CDR3 DNA: TGTGCCAGCAGCGTCGGACAGGGCACCGGGGAGCTGTTTTTT; CDR3 protein: CASSVGQGTGELFF; CDR3 length: 14; V gene: TRBV9; clone size: NA; D gene: TRBD1; J gene: TRBJ2-2
CDR3 DNA: TGTGCCAGCAGCCCCGGGGGGCCAGGAAACACCATATATTTT; CDR3 protein: CASSPGGPGNTIYF; CDR3 length: 14; V gene: TRBV7-9; clone size: NA; D gene: NA; J gene: TRBJ1-3
CDR3 DNA: TGTGCCAGCAGTGGGACAGGGGGTGATGAGCAGTTCTTC; CDR3 protein: CASSGTGGDEQFF; CDR3 length: 13; V gene: TRBV6-5; clone size: NA; D gene: TRBD1; J gene: TRBJ2-1
CDR3 DNA: TGTGCCAGCAGTTTCTTAGGGACAGGGGGTTACAATGAGCAGTTCTTC; CDR3 protein: CASSFLGTGGYNEQFF; CDR3 length: 16; V gene: TRBV28; clone size: NA; D gene: TRBD1; J gene: TRBJ2-1
CDR3 DNA: TGTGCCACCAGCACCACACAGGGGGCCCTTGGCACAGATACGCAGTATTTT; CDR3 protein: CATSTTQGALGTDTQYF; CDR3 length: 17; V gene: TRBV15; clone size: NA; D gene: TRBD1; J gene: TRBJ2-3
CDR3 DNA: TGTGCCAGCAACCCGGAGGGTAACGATACGCAGTATTTT; CDR3 protein: CASNPEGNDTQYF; CDR3 length: 13; V gene: TRBV5-6; clone size: NA; D gene: NA; J gene: TRBJ2-3
CDR3 DNA: TGTGCCATCAGTGAGTCGAGGGGACAGGGGGCCGGCGAGCAGTACTTC; CDR3 protein: CAISESRGQGAGEQYF; CDR3 length: 16; V gene: TRBV10-3; clone size: once; D gene: TRBD1; J gene: TRBJ2-7
CDR3 DNA: TGCGCCAGCAGCTTGGCCCCTCGGGGGGATTACGAGCAGTACTTC; CDR3 protein: CASSLAPRGDYEQYF; CDR3 length: 15; V gene: TRBV5-1; clone size: NA; D gene: TRBD2; J gene: TRBJ2-7
CDR3 DNA: TGTGCCAGCAGCGCGTCGGGATTAAAAAACACTGAAGCTTTCTTT; CDR3 protein: CASSASGLKNTEAFF; CDR3 length: 15; V gene: TRBV7-6; clone size: NA; D gene: NA; J gene: TRBJ1-1
CDR3 DNA: TGTGCCAGCAGTCTACTAGCGGGAAGCTCCTACAATGAGCAGTTCTTC; CDR3 protein: CASSLLAGSSYNEQFF; CDR3 length: 16; V gene: TRBV27; clone size: once; D gene: TRBD2; J gene: TRBJ2-1
CDR3 DNA: TGTGCCAGAAAGTTAGGGACTAGCGGGAGGGGGCAGTTCTTC; CDR3 protein: CARKLGTSGRGQFF; CDR3 length: 14; V gene: TRBV5-3; clone size: NA; D gene: TRBD2; J gene: TRBJ2-1
CDR3 DNA: TGTGCCTGCGGACTAGCGGGGGGAAATGAGCAGTTCTTC; CDR3 protein: CACGLAGGNEQFF; CDR3 length: 13; V gene: TRBV30; clone size: once; D gene: TRBD2; J gene: TRBJ2-1
CDR3 DNA: TGTGCCAGCGGCCTCGCAGGGGACAGGCGTGGGGACGAGCAGTACTTC; CDR3 protein: CASGLAGDRRGDEQYF; CDR3 length: 16; V gene: TRBV7-9; clone size: NA; D gene: TRBD1; J gene: TRBJ2-7
CDR3 DNA: TGCGCCAGCAGCCTGGGAGGGGTCGGAAACACCATATATTTT; CDR3 protein: CASSLGGVGNTIYF; CDR3 length: 14; V gene: TRBV4-1; clone size: NA; D gene: NA; J gene: TRBJ1-3
CDR3 DNA: TGTGCCATCAGTGAGGCCCAACTAGCGGGGGGATACAATGAGCAGTTCTTC; CDR3 protein: CAISEAQLAGGYNEQFF; CDR3 length: 17; V gene: TRBV10-3; clone size: NA; D gene: TRBD2; J gene: TRBJ2-1
CDR3 DNA: TGTGCCAGCAGCCCAGTGGGACTTTTCCTCTCTGGGGCCAACGTCCTGACTTTC; CDR3 protein: CASSPVGLFLSGANVLTF; CDR3 length: 18; V gene: TRBV7-6; clone size: NA; D gene: NA; J gene: TRBJ2-6